This T cell receptor beta chain is from a study of T-cell reconstitution after alpha-beta-depleted transplantation in children. Study observations and caveats: High day-60 TCRbeta diversity in some patients came from surviving recipient T cells and thymic progenitors.

The CDR3 loop spans 14 amino acids. Looked up from germline, CDR1 is ENHRY and CDR2 is SYGVKD. The germline V and J ends were trimmed by 6 bases and 1 base, with 12 bases remaining between them. The sample holds a few counts of this clonotype. What it recognizes is unknown. The TCRbeta library was prepared with unique molecular identifiers. TCRdb analysed the PCR reads with MiXCR anew, one entry per CDR3 protein. The data contain around 300,000 distinct CDR3 sequences, around 25% of them singletons. This receptor was taken from a male patient aged 10 to 17 who had a stem cell transplant for acute lymphoblastic leukemia, so the T cells may come from the graft donor. The specimen was PBMCs, mostly from graft donor cells, collected 180 days after TCRalphabeta/CD19-depleted stem cell transplant. The gene calls are TRBV10-3 and TRBJ2-5; the D gene is possibly TRBD1 (6 bases). This CDR3 reads CAISFRGFQETQYF. The CDR3 DNA sequence: TGTGCCATCAGCTTCAGGGGATTCCAAGAGACCCAGTACTTC.